This TCR beta chain was identified during a study of spatial heterogeneity in lung cancer. Germline V gene data show CDR1 as SGHAT and CDR2 as FQNNGV. The CDR3 sequence is 15 residues long. Deletions cut 5 bases from V and 7 bases from J, with 15 bases between. TCRdb processed the 5' RACE reads anew with MiXCR; each CDR3 protein has one entry. The data hold approximately 44,000 distinct CDR3 sequences, with roughly 13% observed a single time. Time point in this sample: sample taken at primary tumor resection. More than 70 TRACERx patients with early, untreated non-small cell lung cancer donated samples.

The sequence was obtained from a male donor with early-stage non-small cell lung cancer. The V call is TRBV11-2, the J call TRBJ1-6, with D perhaps matching TRBD1 (5 bases). The starting material was PBMCs, obtained at surgery. CDR3 nucleotides: TGTGCCAGCAGCCCCAGGGTAGAGGGCAATTCACCCCTCCACTTT. This translates into CASSPRVEGNSPLHF. Full variable domain (remainder filled in from reference TRBV11-2 and TRBJ1-6): EAGVAQSPRYKIIEKRQSVAFWCNPISGHATLYWYQQILGQGPKLLIQFQNNGVVDDSQLPKDRFSAERLKGVDSTLKIQPAKLEDSAVYLCASSPRVEGNSPLHFGNGTRLTVT.